Detailed here is one TCR beta chain. Germline V lookup: CDR1 SGHTA, CDR2 FQGNSA. This CDR3 contains 13 residues. The germline V and J ends were trimmed by 0 bases and 11 bases, with 13 bases remaining between them. The data were obtained in a study of cytomegalovirus exposure and HLA in healthy donors. 60 Vbeta and 13 Jbeta primers were used in PCR. Assay used: immunoSEQ multiplex PCR; TCRdb lists only in-frame clones, some missing. The table lists about 190,000 clones, approximately 80% of them singletons. The origin of this receptor is a woman aged 35 to 49 in good health and CMV-seronegative. J is TRBJ1-1 and V is TRBV7-2, with D tentatively TRBD1 (5 bases). What was sequenced was PBMCs. The CDR3 bases are TGTGCCAGCAGCTTAGCGGGGCAGGGAGGGGCTTTCTTT. Its translation: CASSLAGQGGAFF.